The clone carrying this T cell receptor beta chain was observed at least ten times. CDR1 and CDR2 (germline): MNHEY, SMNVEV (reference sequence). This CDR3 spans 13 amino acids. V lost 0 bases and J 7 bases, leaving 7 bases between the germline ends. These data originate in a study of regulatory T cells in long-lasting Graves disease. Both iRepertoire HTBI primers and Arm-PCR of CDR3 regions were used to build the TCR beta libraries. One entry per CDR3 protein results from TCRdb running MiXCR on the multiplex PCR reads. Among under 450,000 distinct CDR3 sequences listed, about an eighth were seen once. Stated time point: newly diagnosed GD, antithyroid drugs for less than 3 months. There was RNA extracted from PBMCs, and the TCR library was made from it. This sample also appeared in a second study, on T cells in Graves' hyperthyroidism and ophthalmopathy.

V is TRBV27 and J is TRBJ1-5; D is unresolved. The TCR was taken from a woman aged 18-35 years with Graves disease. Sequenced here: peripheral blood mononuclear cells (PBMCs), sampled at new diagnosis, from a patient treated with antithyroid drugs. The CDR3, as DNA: TGTGCCAGCAGTTTATCAAGGGTCCAGCCCCAGCATTTT. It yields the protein CASSLSRVQPQHF.